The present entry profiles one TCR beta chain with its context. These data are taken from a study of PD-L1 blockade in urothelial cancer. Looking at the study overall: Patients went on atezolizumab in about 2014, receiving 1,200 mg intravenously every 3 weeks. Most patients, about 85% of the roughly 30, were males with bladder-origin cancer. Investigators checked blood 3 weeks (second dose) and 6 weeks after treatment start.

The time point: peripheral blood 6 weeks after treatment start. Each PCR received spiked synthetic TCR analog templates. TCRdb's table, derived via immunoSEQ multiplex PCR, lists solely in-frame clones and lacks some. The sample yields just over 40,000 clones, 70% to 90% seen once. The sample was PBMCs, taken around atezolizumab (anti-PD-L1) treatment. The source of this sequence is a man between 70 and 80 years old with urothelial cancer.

In DNA form, the CDR3 reads TGTGCCACCAGCAGAGATGGGAGATCCTACGAGCAGTACTTC. It specifies CATSRDGRSYEQYF. This chain links TRBV15 with TRBJ2-7; tentative D call: TRBD2 (5 bases). Between the trimmed V and J ends, which lost 0 bases and 1 base, there was a span of 7 bases. Germline assignment: CDR1 LNHNV and CDR2 YYDKDF (reference sequence). The CDR3 loop spans 14 amino acids. Full variable domain (outside the CDR3, taken from reference TRBV15 and TRBJ2-7): DAMVIQNPRYQVTQFGKPVTLSCSQTLNHNVMYWYQQKSSQAPKLLFHYYDKDFNNEADTPDNFQSRRPNTSFCFLDIRSPGLGDTAMYLCATSRDGRSYEQYFGPGTRLTVT.